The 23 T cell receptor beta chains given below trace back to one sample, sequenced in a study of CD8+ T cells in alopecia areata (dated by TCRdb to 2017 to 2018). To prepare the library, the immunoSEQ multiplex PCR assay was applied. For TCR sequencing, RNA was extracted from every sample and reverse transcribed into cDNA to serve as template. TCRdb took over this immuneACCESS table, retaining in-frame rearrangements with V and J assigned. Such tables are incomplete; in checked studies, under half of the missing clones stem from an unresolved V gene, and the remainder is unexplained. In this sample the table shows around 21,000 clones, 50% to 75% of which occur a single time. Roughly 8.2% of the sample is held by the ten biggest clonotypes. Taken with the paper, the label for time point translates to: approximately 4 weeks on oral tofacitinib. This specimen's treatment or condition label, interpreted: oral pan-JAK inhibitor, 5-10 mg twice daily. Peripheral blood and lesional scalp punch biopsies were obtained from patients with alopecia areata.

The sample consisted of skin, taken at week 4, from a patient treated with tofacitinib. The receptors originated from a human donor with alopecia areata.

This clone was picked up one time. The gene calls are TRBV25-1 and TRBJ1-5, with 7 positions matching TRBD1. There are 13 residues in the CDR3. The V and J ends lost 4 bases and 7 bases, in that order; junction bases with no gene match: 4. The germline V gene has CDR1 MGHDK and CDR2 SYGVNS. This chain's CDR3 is CASSATGFQPQHF. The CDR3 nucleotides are TGTGCCAGCAGTGCGACAGGGTTCCAGCCCCAGCATTTT.

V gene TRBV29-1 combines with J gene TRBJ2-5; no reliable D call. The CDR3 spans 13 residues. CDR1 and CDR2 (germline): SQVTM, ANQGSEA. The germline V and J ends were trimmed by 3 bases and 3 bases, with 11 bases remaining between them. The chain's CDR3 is CSVDQCTEETQYF. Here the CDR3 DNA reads TGCAGCGTTGATCAATGTACGGAAGAGACCCAGTACTTC.

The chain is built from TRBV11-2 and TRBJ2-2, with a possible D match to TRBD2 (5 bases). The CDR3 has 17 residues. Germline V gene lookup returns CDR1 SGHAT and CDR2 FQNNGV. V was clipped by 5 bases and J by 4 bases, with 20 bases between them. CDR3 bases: TGTGCCAGCAGCAAGAACCGGGCCCGAGGGTCCACCGGGGAGCTGTTTTTT. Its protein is CASSKNRARGSTGELFF.

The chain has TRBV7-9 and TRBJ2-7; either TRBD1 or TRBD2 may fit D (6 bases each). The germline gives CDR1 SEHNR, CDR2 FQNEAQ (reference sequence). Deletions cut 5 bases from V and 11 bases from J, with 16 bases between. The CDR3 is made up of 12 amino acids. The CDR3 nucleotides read TGTGCCAGCAGCCTAGGGGGGCCCATCGAGTACTTC. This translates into CASSLGGPIEYF.

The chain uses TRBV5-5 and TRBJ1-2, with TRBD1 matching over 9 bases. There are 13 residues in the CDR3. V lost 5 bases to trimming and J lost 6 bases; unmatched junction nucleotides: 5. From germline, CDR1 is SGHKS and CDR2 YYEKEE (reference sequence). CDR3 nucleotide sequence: TGTGCCAGCAGACCGGACAGGGGCGATGGCTACACCTTC. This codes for CASRPDRGDGYTF.

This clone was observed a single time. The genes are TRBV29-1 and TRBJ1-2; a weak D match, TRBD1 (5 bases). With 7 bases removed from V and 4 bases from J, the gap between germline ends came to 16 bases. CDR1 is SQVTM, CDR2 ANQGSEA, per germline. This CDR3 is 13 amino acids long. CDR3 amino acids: CSAVLEGLYGYTF. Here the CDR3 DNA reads TGCAGCGCCGTGTTAGAGGGGCTCTATGGCTACACCTTC.

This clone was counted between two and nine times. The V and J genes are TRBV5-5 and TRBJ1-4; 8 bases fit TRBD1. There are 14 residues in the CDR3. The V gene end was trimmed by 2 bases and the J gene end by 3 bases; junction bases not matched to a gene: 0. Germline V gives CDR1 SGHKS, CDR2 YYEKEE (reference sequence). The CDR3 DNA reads TGTGCCAGCAGCTTCAGGGGGCCTAATGAAAAACTGTTTTTT. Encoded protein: CASSFRGPNEKLFF.

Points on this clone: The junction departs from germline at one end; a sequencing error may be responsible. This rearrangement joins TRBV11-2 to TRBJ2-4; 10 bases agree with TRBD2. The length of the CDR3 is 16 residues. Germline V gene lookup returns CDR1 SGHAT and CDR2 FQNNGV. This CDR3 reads CASTLGAGGRRDIQYF. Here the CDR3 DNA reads TGTGCCAGCACCTTAGGAGCGGGGGGGCGTAGAGACATTCAGTACTTC.

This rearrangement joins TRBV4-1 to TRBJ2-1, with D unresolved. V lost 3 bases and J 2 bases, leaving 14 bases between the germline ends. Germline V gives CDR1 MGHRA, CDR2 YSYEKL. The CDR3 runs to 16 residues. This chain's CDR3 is CASSQVRLLTYNEQFF. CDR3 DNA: TGCGCCAGCAGCCAGGTCCGCTTACTTACCTACAATGAGCAGTTCTTC.

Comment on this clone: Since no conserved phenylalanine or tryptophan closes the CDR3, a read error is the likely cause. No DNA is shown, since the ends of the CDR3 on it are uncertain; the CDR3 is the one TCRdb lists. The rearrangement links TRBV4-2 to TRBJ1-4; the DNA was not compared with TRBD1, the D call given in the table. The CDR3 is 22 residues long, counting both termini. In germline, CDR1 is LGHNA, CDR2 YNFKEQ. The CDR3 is CASSQDKNTLRVKILLRNRRGP.

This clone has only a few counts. The CDR3 nucleotides read TGTGCCAGCAGTTCCCTAAAGGCGCCGAGGACTGAAGCTTTCTTT. As protein: CASSSLKAPRTEAFF. This sequence joins TRBV6-5 and TRBJ1-1; no clear D. Germline CDR1 is MNHEY and CDR2 is SVGAGI. The CDR3 contains 15 residues. The ends were cut back, 4 bases at V and 5 bases at J, with 17 bases in the middle.

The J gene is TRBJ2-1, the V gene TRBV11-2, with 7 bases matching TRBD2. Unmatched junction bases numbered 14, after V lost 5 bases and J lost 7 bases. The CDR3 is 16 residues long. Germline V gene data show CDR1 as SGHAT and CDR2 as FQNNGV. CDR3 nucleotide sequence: TGTGCCAGCAGCCCCCGATTGAGCGGGACGCATAATGAGCAGTTCTTC. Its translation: CASSPRLSGTHNEQFF.

The CDR3 DNA reads as TGTGCTAGTCGACAAGGACAGGGGAATCAGCCCCAGCATTTT. The encoded protein is CASRQGQGNQPQHF. The J gene is TRBJ1-5, the V gene TRBV12-5; 9 bases align to TRBD1. Germline values: CDR1 LGHNT, CDR2 FRNRAP. The CDR3 has 14 amino acids. The V segment lost 8 bases and the J segment 4 bases; nucleotides outside the gene matches: 6.

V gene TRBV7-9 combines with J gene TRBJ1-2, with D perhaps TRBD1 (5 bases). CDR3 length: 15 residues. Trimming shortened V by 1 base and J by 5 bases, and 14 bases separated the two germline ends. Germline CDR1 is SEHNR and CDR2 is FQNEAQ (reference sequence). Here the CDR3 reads CASSLGPGRTYGYTF. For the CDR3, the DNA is TGTGCCAGCAGCTTAGGGCCGGGACGGACATATGGCTACACCTTC.

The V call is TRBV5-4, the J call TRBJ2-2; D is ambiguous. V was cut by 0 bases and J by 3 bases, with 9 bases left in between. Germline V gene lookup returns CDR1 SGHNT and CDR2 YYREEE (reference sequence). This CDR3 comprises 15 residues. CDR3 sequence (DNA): TGTGCCAGCAGCTTGGGGCAGCTTGACACCGGGGAGCTGTTTTTT. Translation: CASSLGQLDTGELFF. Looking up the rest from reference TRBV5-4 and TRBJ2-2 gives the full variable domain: ETGVTQSPTHLIKTRGQQVTLRCSSQSGHNTVSWYQQALGQGPQFIFQYYREEENGRGNFPPRFSGLQFPNYSSELNVNALELDDSALYLCASSLGQLDTGELFFGEGSRLTVL.

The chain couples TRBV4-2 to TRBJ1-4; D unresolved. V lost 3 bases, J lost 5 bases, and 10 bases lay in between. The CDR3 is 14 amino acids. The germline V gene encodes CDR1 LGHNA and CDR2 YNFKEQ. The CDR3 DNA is TGTGCCAGCAGCCACGGCAGCGTGAATGAAAAACTGTTTTTT. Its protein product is CASSHGSVNEKLFF.

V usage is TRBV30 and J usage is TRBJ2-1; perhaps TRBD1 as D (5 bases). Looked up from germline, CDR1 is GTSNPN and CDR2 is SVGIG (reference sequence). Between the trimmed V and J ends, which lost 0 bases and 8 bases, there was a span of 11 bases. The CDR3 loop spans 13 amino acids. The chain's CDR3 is CAWSVGVGDEQFF. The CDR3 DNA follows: TGTGCCTGGAGTGTAGGGGTCGGCGATGAGCAGTTCTTC.

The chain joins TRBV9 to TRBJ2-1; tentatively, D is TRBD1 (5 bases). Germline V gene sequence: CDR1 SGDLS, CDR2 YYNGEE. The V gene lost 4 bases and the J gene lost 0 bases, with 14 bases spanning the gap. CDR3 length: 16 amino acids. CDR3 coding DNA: TGTGCCAGCAGCCCTGGGGCGGCCAGCTCCTACAATGAGCAGTTCTTC. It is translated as CASSPGAASSYNEQFF.

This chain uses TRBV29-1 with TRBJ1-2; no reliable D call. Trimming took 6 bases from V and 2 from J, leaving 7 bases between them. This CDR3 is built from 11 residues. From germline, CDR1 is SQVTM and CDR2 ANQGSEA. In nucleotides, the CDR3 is TGCAGCGTGTGGGGAAACTATGGCTACACCTTC. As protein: CSVWGNYGYTF. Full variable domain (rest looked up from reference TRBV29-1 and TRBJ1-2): SAVISQKPSRDICQRGTSLTIQCQVDSQVTMMFWYRQQPGQSLTLIATANQGSEATYESGFVIDKFPISRPNLTFSTLTVSNMSPEDSSIYLCSVWGNYGYTFGSGTRLTVV.

The CDR3 region is CASSAQGWGDTGELFF. The CDR3 bases are TGTGCCAGCAGTGCACAGGGATGGGGGGACACCGGGGAGCTGTTTTTT. The rearrangement uses TRBV28 and TRBJ2-2, with D possibly called TRBD1 or TRBD2 (6 bases each). The V end lost 5 bases, the J end lost 3 bases, and 16 bases lay between the germline ends. CDR1 and CDR2 (germline): MDHEN, SYDVKM. CDR3 length equals 16 residues. Supplemented by reference TRBV28 and TRBJ2-2, the full variable domain reads DVKVTQSSRYLVKRTGEKVFLECVQDMDHENMFWYRQDPGLGLRLIYFSYDVKMKEKGDIPEGYSVSREKKERFSLILESASTNQTSMYLCASSAQGWGDTGELFFGEGSRLTVL.

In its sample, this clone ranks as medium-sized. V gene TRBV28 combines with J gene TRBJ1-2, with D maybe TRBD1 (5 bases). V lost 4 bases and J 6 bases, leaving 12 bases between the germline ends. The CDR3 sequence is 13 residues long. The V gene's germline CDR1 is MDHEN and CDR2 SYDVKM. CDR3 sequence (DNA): TGTGCCAGCAGTTCACCAGGGAGGGATGGCTACACCTTC. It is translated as CASSSPGRDGYTF.

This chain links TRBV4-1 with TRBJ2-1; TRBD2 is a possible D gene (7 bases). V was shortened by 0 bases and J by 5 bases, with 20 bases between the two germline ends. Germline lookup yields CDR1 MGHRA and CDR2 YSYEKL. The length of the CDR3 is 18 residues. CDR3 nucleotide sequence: TGCGCCAGCAGCCAAGAAGGGGGGGGCATGGGCCGCCACAATGAGCAGTTCTTC. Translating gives CASSQEGGGMGRHNEQFF.

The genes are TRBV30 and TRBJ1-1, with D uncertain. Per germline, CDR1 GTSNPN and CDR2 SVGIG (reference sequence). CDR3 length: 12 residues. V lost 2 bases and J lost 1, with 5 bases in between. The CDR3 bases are TGTGCCTGGAGTCCAGCGAACACTGAAGCTTTCTTT. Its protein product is CAWSPANTEAFF.